These 9 T cell receptor beta chains came from one sample sequenced in a study of response to subunit inactivated influenza vaccine. TCRdb fed the RT-PCR reads into MiXCR, producing one record per CDR3 protein. The repertoire includes about 700,000 distinct CDR3 sequences, more than 15% of them detected once, and approximately 10% sits in the top ten. The specimen comprised PBMCs from blood, sampled approximately 12 days after vaccination. The receptors originated from a man aged 50 to 59 who received an inactivated influenza vaccine.

This clonotype was recorded at least ten times. The rearrangement links TRBV4-3 to TRBJ2-4; TRBD2 aligns across 8 bases. The V gene's germline CDR1 is LGHNA and CDR2 YSLEER. V was pared by 0 bases and J by 7 bases, with 8 bases of the junction left unmatched. This CDR3 is 16 amino acids long. The CDR3 DNA is TGCGCCAGCAGCCAAGACTTAAGCGGGAGCTGGAACATTCAGTACTTC. The encoded protein is CASSQDLSGSWNIQYF.

This clonotype was observed a handful of times. The chain has TRBV14 and TRBJ1-1; TRBD1 agrees at 7 bases. With 3 bases clipped from V and 6 bases from J, the junction kept 7 bases outside the gene matches. This CDR3 contains 14 residues. Germline V gives CDR1 SGHDN, CDR2 FVKESK. The CDR3 nucleotides read TGTGCCAGCAGCCAGAATTACAGGGGAGCTGAAGCTTTCTTT. It encodes CASSQNYRGAEAFF.

The V gene is TRBV7-9, the J gene TRBJ2-1; 15 bases line up with TRBD2. In germline, CDR1 is SEHNR, CDR2 FQNEAQ (reference sequence). V was clipped by 6 bases and J by 10 bases; unmatched bases: 7. The CDR3 consists of 15 residues. The CDR3 protein is CASRWTSGRAGEQFF. In DNA, the CDR3 is TGTGCCAGCAGATGGACTAGCGGGAGGGCAGGGGAGCAGTTCTTC.

This chain uses TRBV5-1 with TRBJ2-2; possibly TRBD1 or TRBD2 for D (5 bases each). The V and J ends lost 4 bases and 3 bases respectively, with 13 bases between them. This CDR3 has 15 residues. Germline CDR1 SGHRS, CDR2 YFSETQ. CDR3 region: CASSRTGTDTGELFF. The DNA of the CDR3 is TGCGCCAGCAGCCGCACCGGGACCGACACCGGGGAGCTGTTTTTT.

The chain couples TRBV5-1 to TRBJ2-5; maybe TRBD1 (5 bases). The germline V and J ends were trimmed by 0 bases and 4 bases, with 10 bases remaining between them. The CDR3 has 14 amino acids. Germline CDR1 reads SGHRS; CDR2 reads YFSETQ. This CDR3 reads CASSLVPGIETQYF. CDR3 DNA sequence: TGCGCCAGCAGCTTGGTTCCAGGGATAGAGACCCAGTACTTC.

This chain joins TRBV9 and TRBJ2-3, with D unclear. This CDR3 is built from 11 residues. The V gene's germline CDR1 is SGDLS and CDR2 YYNGEE. With 2 bases removed from V and 9 bases from J, the gap between germline ends came to 7 bases. The CDR3 bases are TGTGCCAGCAGCGTCGATCGCACGCAGTATTTT. It codes for CASSVDRTQYF.

The V and J genes are TRBV28 and TRBJ2-5; 8 bases map to TRBD1. CDR1 is MDHEN, CDR2 SYDVKM, per germline. CDR3 length: 17 residues. J lost 6 bases, V lost 5 bases, and 17 bases had no gene match. This chain's CDR3 is CASSPPGQGRWRKTQYF. CDR3 nucleotide sequence: TGTGCCAGCAGTCCACCCGGACAGGGAAGGTGGAGAAAGACCCAGTACTTC.

The chain is built from TRBV5-1 and TRBJ2-5, with D perhaps TRBD1 (7 bases). From germline, CDR1 is SGHRS and CDR2 YFSETQ. Trimming shortened V by 3 bases and J by 7 bases, and 22 bases separated the two germline ends. The CDR3 runs 16 residues. CDR3 residues: CASSSPGGRTISTQYF. CDR3 DNA sequence: TGCGCCAGCAGCTCCCCAGGGGGGAGGACGATTTCGACCCAGTACTTC. Complete variable domain (other parts from reference TRBV5-1 and TRBJ2-5): KAGVTQTPRYLIKTRGQQVTLSCSPISGHRSVSWYQQTPGQGLQFLFEYFSETQRNKGNFPGRFSGRQFSNSRSEMNVSTLELGDSALYLCASSSPGGRTISTQYFGPGTRLLVL.

The chain uses TRBV7-9 and TRBJ2-1; 9 bases map to TRBD2. CDR1 is SEHNR and CDR2 is FQNEAQ in the germline V gene (reference sequence). With V trimmed by 1 base and J by 5 bases, 6 bases remained unmatched. This CDR3 has 16 amino acids. The CDR3 loop reads CASSLETSGFHNEQFF. The CDR3 coding sequence is TGTGCCAGCAGCTTAGAGACTAGCGGCTTTCACAATGAGCAGTTCTTC.